Presented here are 27 T cell receptor beta chains from one specimen sequenced in a study of T-cell reconstitution after alpha-beta-depleted transplantation in children. This sample's TCRbeta library carried unique molecular identifier barcodes. One entry per CDR3 protein, called by TCRdb with MiXCR from the PCR reads. The repertoire holds around 440,000 distinct CDR3 sequences, with about 10% as singletons. This material consisted of PBMCs, taken before TCRalphabeta/CD19-depleted stem cell transplant. These receptors originate from a child between 2 and 9 years old with inherited bone marrow failure, due to receive a stem cell transplant.

This clonotype was observed at least ten times. The rearrangement uses TRBV18 and TRBJ2-5; TRBD1 or TRBD2 may be the D gene (5 bases each). The CDR3 is 16 amino acids. The germline V and J ends were trimmed by 1 base and 6 bases, with 18 bases remaining between them. CDR1 KGHSH and CDR2 LQKENI come from the germline V gene. For the CDR3, the DNA is TGTGCCAGCTCACCACTCTCGGGGCTGGGGGTGAAGACCCAGTACTTC. The encoded protein is CASSPLSGLGVKTQYF.

This clonotype showed up many times. V and J are TRBV29-1 and TRBJ2-7; D tentatively fits TRBD1 or TRBD2 (5 bases each). CDR3 length: 15 amino acids. V was shortened by 7 bases and J by 2 bases, with 21 bases between the two germline ends. CDR1 and CDR2 from the germline V gene are SQVTM and ANQGSEA. The CDR3 DNA is TGCAGCGGAGGAGACTACGTAGGGGCCACCTACGAGCAGTACTTC. Translated: CSGGDYVGATYEQYF.

This clonotype was seen ten or more times. The rearrangement joins TRBV20-1 to TRBJ2-1, with D unclear. There are 11 residues in the CDR3. Germline lookup yields CDR1 DFQATT and CDR2 SNEGSKA (reference sequence). Trimming pared 6 bases from V and 4 bases from J, leaving 7 bases between. DNA of the CDR3: TGCAGTGCCGGCCTGTACAATGAGCAGTTCTTC. Residues: CSAGLYNEQFF.

The J gene is TRBJ1-4, the V gene TRBV27; maybe TRBD1 (5 bases). The CDR3 is 14 amino acids. Trimming pared 3 bases from V and 8 bases from J, leaving 13 bases between. The germline V gene has CDR1 MNHEY and CDR2 SMNVEV (reference sequence). CDR3 loop: CASSLTRAGEKLFF. CDR3 nucleotides: TGTGCCAGCAGTTTGACCAGGGCGGGAGAAAAACTGTTTTTT. The full variable domain, its missing parts supplied by reference TRBV27 and TRBJ1-4, is EAQVTQNPRYLITVTGKKLTVTCSQNMNHEYMSWYRQDPGLGLRQIYYSMNVEVTDKGDVPEGYKVSRKEKRNFPLILESPSPNQTSLYFCASSLTRAGEKLFFGSGTQLSVL.

This rearrangement joins TRBV20-1 to TRBJ2-5, with 8 bases lining up with TRBD2. J lost 5 bases, V lost 1 base, and 6 bases had no gene match. The CDR3 extends over 14 amino acids. Germline values: CDR1 DFQATT, CDR2 SNEGSKA (reference sequence). CDR3 sequence (DNA): TGCAGTGCTAGAGGAGAGCGGGAGAGTGAGACCCAGTACTTC. This encodes CSARGERESETQYF.

The chain recombines TRBV6-2 or TRBV6-3 with TRBJ2-2; TRBD2 aligns across 7 bases. Trimming at V came to 5 bases and at J to 6 bases, leaving 9 bases not matched to a gene. This CDR3 has 15 amino acids. CDR1 is MNHEY and CDR2 is SVGEGT in the germline V gene. CDR3 protein: CASSAGGGSAGELFF. The CDR3 DNA sequence: TGTGCCAGCAGTGCTGGGGGGGGGTCAGCCGGGGAGCTGTTTTTT.

The table lists this clonotype with many counts. The chain uses TRBV28 and TRBJ2-1, with 13 nucleotides matching TRBD2. The ends lost 6 bases at V and 6 bases at J; junction bases unmatched: 5. The germline V gene encodes CDR1 MDHEN and CDR2 SYDVKM. This CDR3 contains 15 residues. CDR3 in DNA: TGTGCCAGCAGGACGGGACTAGCGGGACTCAATGAGCAGTTCTTC. Its protein is CASRTGLAGLNEQFF. Based on the CDR3 plus reference TRBV28 and TRBJ2-1, the full variable domain is DVKVTQSSRYLVKRTGEKVFLECVQDMDHENMFWYRQDPGLGLRLIYFSYDVKMKEKGDIPEGYSVSREKKERFSLILESASTNQTSMYLCASRTGLAGLNEQFFGPGTRLTVL.

This clonotype appeared many times. The chain uses TRBV12-3 or TRBV12-4 and TRBJ2-1; 8 bases agree with TRBD1. This CDR3 comprises 14 residues. V was clipped by 3 bases and J by 12 bases; unmatched bases: 10. The CDR3 is CASSFRQNRGSQFF. The DNA for the CDR3 is TGTGCCAGCAGTTTCAGGCAGAACAGGGGGTCGCAGTTCTTC.

This clonotype was recorded at least ten times. This chain uses TRBV7-2 with TRBJ2-5; TRBD2 agrees at 9 bases. CDR1 is SGHTA, CDR2 FQGNSA, per germline. This CDR3 region has 15 residues. V lost 1 base and J lost 5; bases outside the gene matches: 5. CDR3 protein: CASSLDAGGWETQYF. For the CDR3, the DNA is TGTGCCAGCAGCTTAGATGCGGGAGGGTGGGAGACCCAGTACTTC.

This clonotype has ten or more counts. This rearrangement joins TRBV11-2 to TRBJ1-1; the D is unclear. Per germline, CDR1 SGHAT and CDR2 FQNNGV. This CDR3 spans 15 amino acids. V lost 0 bases and J 0 bases, leaving 8 bases between the germline ends. The CDR3 nucleotides read TGTGCCAGCAGCTTAGATGCTAACATGAACACTGAAGCTTTCTTT. It specifies CASSLDANMNTEAFF. Full variable domain (outside the CDR3, taken from reference TRBV11-2 and TRBJ1-1): EAGVAQSPRYKIIEKRQSVAFWCNPISGHATLYWYQQILGQGPKLLIQFQNNGVVDDSQLPKDRFSAERLKGVDSTLKIQPAKLEDSAVYLCASSLDANMNTEAFFGQGTRLTVV.

This clonotype was detected many times. CDR3 in amino acids: CASSVGASALTDTQYF. CDR3 DNA sequence: TGTGCCAGCAGCGTAGGGGCATCGGCTCTCACAGATACGCAGTATTTT. The chain is built from TRBV9 and TRBJ2-3, with D unresolved. V was trimmed by 0 bases and J by 2 bases, leaving 13 bases between them. The germline V gene has CDR1 SGDLS and CDR2 YYNGEE. This CDR3 has 16 amino acids.

The J gene is TRBJ2-1, the V gene TRBV5-6, with D hard to call. Germline V gives CDR1 SGHDT, CDR2 YYEEEE. V was clipped by 0 bases and J by 0 bases, with 10 bases between them. The CDR3 length is 16 residues. The CDR3 here is CASSLGLRGSYNEQFF. The CDR3 nucleotides read TGTGCCAGCAGCTTGGGCCTCCGCGGCTCCTACAATGAGCAGTTCTTC. The entire variable domain, with the rest obtained from reference TRBV5-6 and TRBJ2-1, is as follows: DAGVTQSPTHLIKTRGQQVTLRCSPKSGHDTVSWYQQALGQGPQFIFQYYEEEERQRGNFPDRFSGHQFPNYSSELNVNALLLGDSALYLCASSLGLRGSYNEQFFGPGTRLTVL.

This clonotype was recorded many times. The genes are TRBV4-1 and TRBJ2-5; the match to TRBD2 covers 12 bases. The CDR3 has 15 residues. The germline gives CDR1 MGHRA, CDR2 YSYEKL. Unmatched junction bases numbered 8, after V lost 8 bases and J lost 4 bases. The CDR3 loop reads CASSSGRAPLETQYF. CDR3 in DNA: TGCGCCAGCTCTAGCGGGAGGGCCCCTCTAGAGACCCAGTACTTC.

A few counts support this clonotype. The rearrangement links TRBV6-1 to TRBJ2-6; D call uncertain. The CDR3 has 16 amino acids. V dropped 2 bases and J dropped 0 bases, with 8 bases sitting between them. CDR1 and CDR2 (germline): MNHNS, SASEGT. CDR3 bases: TGTGCCAGCAGTGAATCGTATAGCTCTGGGGCCAACGTCCTGACTTTC. Translation gives CASSESYSSGANVLTF.

This clonotype was counted ten times or more. The CDR3 sequence: CSASAPNTEAFF. CDR3 in DNA: TGCAGTGCTTCGGCCCCAAACACTGAAGCTTTCTTT. The rearrangement uses TRBV20-1 and TRBJ1-1; D is undetermined. V was clipped by 5 bases and J by 2 bases, with 9 bases between them. The germline gives CDR1 DFQATT, CDR2 SNEGSKA (reference sequence). This CDR3 is built from 12 residues.

This clonotype has at least ten counts. The chain combines TRBV11-2 with TRBJ2-4, with unresolved D. Trimming took 5 bases from V and 0 from J, leaving 20 bases between them. The CDR3 spans 18 residues. Germline values: CDR1 SGHAT, CDR2 FQNNGV. CDR3 amino acids: CASSPRALRLLAKNIQYF. The CDR3 region has the DNA TGTGCCAGCAGCCCCCGGGCTCTACGTCTTTTAGCCAAAAACATTCAGTACTTC. Based on the CDR3 plus reference TRBV11-2 and TRBJ2-4, the full variable domain is EAGVAQSPRYKIIEKRQSVAFWCNPISGHATLYWYQQILGQGPKLLIQFQNNGVVDDSQLPKDRFSAERLKGVDSTLKIQPAKLEDSAVYLCASSPRALRLLAKNIQYFGAGTRLSVL.

The chain joins TRBV20-1 to TRBJ2-3; D perhaps matches TRBD2 (6 bases). The CDR3 has 14 residues. Germline CDR1 DFQATT, CDR2 SNEGSKA (reference sequence). V was cut by 3 bases and J by 4 bases, with 14 bases left in between. The CDR3 region has the DNA TGCAGTGCTAGTCGCCGGGAGTACGCAGATACGCAGTATTTT. Its protein is CSASRREYADTQYF.

Many counts were recorded for this clonotype. V gene TRBV28 combines with J gene TRBJ1-4; D perhaps matches TRBD1 (6 bases). The CDR3 covers 14 residues. Germline V gene data show CDR1 as MDHEN and CDR2 as SYDVKM. Between the trimmed V and J ends, which lost 3 bases and 14 bases, there was a span of 19 bases. The CDR3 is CASSLVGVRQGLFF. Written as DNA, the CDR3 is TGTGCCAGCAGTTTGGTTGGAGTTCGGCAGGGGCTGTTTTTT.

This clonotype was observed at least ten times. The V gene is TRBV3-1, the J gene TRBJ2-1, with D perhaps matching TRBD2 (5 bases). CDR1 is LGHDT, CDR2 YNNKEL, per germline (reference sequence). V was cut by 1 base and J by 6 bases, with 10 bases left in between. CDR3 length: 14 residues. In nucleotides, the CDR3 is TGTGCCAGCAGCCAAGGGGCCGCGGGCAATGAGCAGTTCTTC. Its translation: CASSQGAAGNEQFF.

This clonotype was counted at least ten times. V usage is TRBV11-2 and J usage is TRBJ2-6; D could derive from TRBD1 or TRBD2 (5 bases each). V lost 2 bases, J lost 2 bases, and 10 bases lay in between. In germline, CDR1 is SGHAT, CDR2 FQNNGV. CDR3 length equals 16 residues. CDR3 sequence: CASSLLRGAGANVLTF. Written as DNA, the CDR3 is TGTGCCAGCAGCTTATTGAGGGGAGCTGGGGCCAACGTCCTGACTTTC.

The genes are TRBV10-3 and TRBJ1-2, with TRBD1 identical over 10 bases. CDR1 is ENHRY and CDR2 is SYGVKD in the germline V gene. The J segment lost 5 bases and the V segment lost 4 bases, leaving 1 base of the junction unmatched. This CDR3 is 13 amino acids long. The chain's CDR3 is CAISGTGGYGYTF. The CDR3 DNA reads TGTGCCATCAGTGGGACAGGGGGATATGGCTACACCTTC.

This clonotype was recorded many times. The V gene is TRBV5-5, the J gene TRBJ2-3; weak D call: TRBD1 (5 bases). This CDR3 has 15 amino acids. Germline CDR1 reads SGHKS; CDR2 reads YYEKEE (reference sequence). Trimming took 1 base from V and 2 from J, leaving 11 bases between them. The CDR3 bases are TGTGCCAGCAGCTTGTTGCAGGGTCCCACAGATACGCAGTATTTT. Its translation is CASSLLQGPTDTQYF.

This chain joins TRBV3-1 and TRBJ1-6; D is perhaps TRBD1 (5 bases). The length of the CDR3 is 16 residues. V was cut by 0 bases and J by 6 bases, with 12 bases left in between. Germline V CDR1 and CDR2: LGHDT, YNNKEL (reference sequence). The CDR3 loop is CASSQDPAGLNSPLHF. For the CDR3, the DNA is TGTGCCAGCAGCCAAGATCCGGCAGGGCTTAATTCACCCCTCCACTTT.

This clonotype was recorded many times. This rearrangement joins TRBV10-1 to TRBJ2-7, with D hard to call. The germline V gene encodes CDR1 WNHNN and CDR2 SYGVQD (reference sequence). The CDR3 sequence is 12 residues long. V was pared by 3 bases and J by 4 bases, with 7 bases between. The CDR3 protein is CASSDMGYEQYF. The CDR3 nucleotides read TGCGCCAGCAGTGATATGGGATACGAGCAGTACTTC.

The sample holds many counts of this clonotype. The V call is TRBV12-3 or TRBV12-4, the J call TRBJ2-1; D remains ambiguous. The CDR3 has 12 amino acids. The V and J ends lost 5 bases and 7 bases respectively, with 9 bases between them. Written as DNA, the CDR3 is TGTGCCAGCAGTCCTAGTGGGAATGAGCAGTTCTTC. It translates to CASSPSGNEQFF.

The sample holds many counts of this clonotype. The chain has TRBV18 and TRBJ2-2, with D possibly being TRBD2 (6 bases). The CDR3 consists of 16 residues. Germline CDR1 KGHSH, CDR2 LQKENI. V was pared by 2 bases and J by 6 bases, with 16 bases between. The CDR3 spells CASSPTRRARAGELFF. The DNA for the CDR3 is TGTGCCAGCTCACCAACAAGGAGGGCCAGGGCCGGGGAGCTGTTTTTT.

This clonotype has at least ten counts. V usage is TRBV12-3 or TRBV12-4 and J usage is TRBJ2-7, with 7 bases fitting TRBD2. Trimming took 6 bases from V and 11 from J; bases not matched to a gene: 13. The CDR3 runs 13 residues. CDR3 region: CASSSSGGSLKYF. DNA of the CDR3: TGTGCCAGCAGCTCCTCGGGCGGGAGTTTAAAGTACTTC.